This T cell receptor beta chain emerged from a study of blood T cells in healthy people across ages. Overall study findings and caveats: Per million T cells, TCR beta diversity dropped roughly linearly as age increased. Percentage of naive T cells showed a strong correlation with TCR beta diversity.

The CDR3 has 13 amino acids. Germline lookup yields CDR1 SGHTA and CDR2 FQGNSA. The trim removed 4 bases at V and 13 bases at J, leaving 11 bases unmatched. A sample-barcoded 5' primer and a J-beta primer mix were used in a second PCR of about 7 to 12 cycles. TCRdb used MiXCR to reprocess the 5' RACE reads, holding one entry per CDR3 protein. The repertoire holds about 970,000 distinct CDR3 sequences, with roughly half as singletons. This clonotype was detected only a few times. Its antigen remains unidentified. Sequencing was done on a sample of blood. V and J are TRBV7-2 and TRBJ2-3; TRBD1 agrees at 7 bases. This TCR was sampled from a woman aged 55-75 years in good health. The CDR3 here is CASSSFDRAIKYF. CDR3 DNA: TGTGCCAGCAGCTCCTTCGACAGGGCTATTAAGTATTTT.